The 32 T cell receptor beta chains listed next were all sequenced from one sample in a study of tumor-infiltrating lymphocytes in oesophageal squamous cell carcinoma. TCRdb re-analysed the PCR reads in MiXCR, keeping a single row per CDR3 protein. The table has about 15,000 distinct CDR3 sequences, about 56% seen once; the top ten hold roughly 20%. Sequencing was done on a sample of esophageal tumor tissue. These receptors were taken from a male donor with esophageal squamous cell carcinoma.

The chain joins TRBV11-2 to TRBJ1-1; D is undetermined. Germline V gives CDR1 SGHAT, CDR2 FQNNGV. The V end lost 3 bases, the J end lost 1 base, and 9 bases lay between the germline ends. The CDR3 has 14 residues. The CDR3 is CASSFSGSNTEAFF. The DNA for the CDR3 is TGTGCCAGCAGCTTTTCGGGATCGAACACTGAAGCTTTCTTT. Variable domain in full (rest from reference TRBV11-2 and TRBJ1-1): EAGVAQSPRYKIIEKRQSVAFWCNPISGHATLYWYQQILGQGPKLLIQFQNNGVVDDSQLPKDRFSAERLKGVDSTLKIQPAKLEDSAVYLCASSFSGSNTEAFFGQGTRLTVV.

This chain's CDR3 is CASSLSSGGNEQFF. DNA of the CDR3: TGTGCCAGCAGCTTAAGTTCAGGGGGCAATGAGCAGTTCTTC. V gene TRBV7-3 combines with J gene TRBJ2-7; 7 nucleotides agree with TRBD1. With the DNA end fitting TRBJ2-1 better, the J assignment may be wrong. CDR3 length equals 14 residues. Germline lookup yields CDR1 SGHTA and CDR2 FQGTGA.

This clonotype turned up a few times. The conserved final phenylalanine or tryptophan is absent from the CDR3, which likely points to a read error. The DNA is left out, because the CDR3 cannot be placed on it with certainty; the CDR3 is given as TCRdb lists it. This rearrangement joins TRBV7-3 to TRBJ2-6; TRBD1 was called by the table and not checked on the DNA. The CDR3 length is 17 residues, termini included. Per the germline V gene, CDR1 is SGHTA and CDR2 is FQGTGA. The CDR3 loop is CASSLRETPYNEQFFGA.

This chain joins TRBV7-6 and TRBJ2-1; TRBD1 or TRBD2 may be the D gene (5 bases each). Germline-derived CDR1 and CDR2 are SGHVS and FNYEAQ. The CDR3 has 15 amino acids. Trimming cost V 3 bases and J 5 bases, with 14 bases left between them. CDR3 nucleotides: TGTGCCAGCAGCTTCGTGTACGGGACCCACAATGAGCAGTTCTTC. This gives the protein CASSFVYGTHNEQFF.

This clonotype showed up just a few times. The CDR3 DNA sequence: TGCAGTGCCACCTACTTTAGCGGGCCCTCCTACGAGCAGTACTTC. Translation gives CSATYFSGPSYEQYF. This rearrangement joins TRBV20-1 to TRBJ2-4; 7 bases line up with TRBD2. The tail of the sequence fits TRBJ2-7 better, so the J call may be wrong. The CDR3 spans 15 residues. Germline assignment: CDR1 DFQATT and CDR2 SNEGSKA (reference sequence).

The chain is built from TRBV7-6 and TRBJ2-3; TRBD2 is a possible D gene (5 bases). The J call may be faulty, since TRBJ2-1 better matches the DNA end. Per germline, CDR1 SGHVS and CDR2 FNYEAQ. This CDR3 is 12 amino acids long. The CDR3 spells CASSLSGNEQFF. The CDR3 DNA follows: TGTGCCAGCAGCTTAAGCGGCAATGAGCAGTTCTTC.

In this sample, this clonotype turned up a few times. The J gene is TRBJ2-1, the V gene TRBV7-2; unclear D gene. The J call may be incorrect, as the DNA end agrees better with TRBJ2-7. CDR1 is SGHTA and CDR2 is FQGNSA in the germline V gene. This CDR3 is 13 amino acids long. This CDR3 reads CASSLLRDYEQYF. Written as DNA, the CDR3 is TGTGCCAGCAGCTTACTCCGAGACTACGAGCAGTACTTC.

This clonotype has a single count. Given the absence of the conserved phenylalanine or tryptophan at the CDR3 end, a read error is likely. The DNA is omitted, as the CDR3 cannot be located on it reliably, and the CDR3 follows TCRdb's listing. The chain joins TRBV7-3 to TRBJ2-5; the table's D call, TRBD1, was not checked against the DNA. Ends included, the CDR3 has 16 residues. The germline V gene encodes CDR1 SGHTA and CDR2 FQGTGA. The CDR3 loop is CASSLETGLGGYTFGS.

This clonotype was seen repeatedly, ten times or more. The chain links TRBV27 to TRBJ2-3, with 7 bases identical to TRBD2. Germline V gene sequence: CDR1 MNHEY, CDR2 SMNVEV (reference sequence). The CDR3 extends over 15 amino acids. V lost 5 bases, J lost 3 bases, and 8 bases stayed unmatched. The CDR3 sequence: CASSNAGASTDTQYF. The CDR3 nucleotides are TGTGCCAGCAGTAATGCGGGAGCCAGTACAGATACGCAGTATTTT.

This clonotype was seen repeatedly, ten times or more. This chain uses TRBV7-9 with TRBJ2-5; no clear D. CDR1 SEHNR and CDR2 FQNEAQ come from the germline V gene (reference sequence). With 3 bases removed from V and 1 base from J, the gap between germline ends came to 6 bases. The CDR3 length is 13 residues. CDR3: CASSFGLQETQYF. In DNA, the CDR3 is TGTGCCAGCAGCTTCGGGCTCCAAGAGACCCAGTACTTC.

The V and J genes are TRBV4-1 and TRBJ1-5; D remains unclear. V was cut by 3 bases and J by 0 bases, with 21 bases left in between. Germline CDR1 reads MGHRA; CDR2 reads YSYEKL. The length of the CDR3 is 19 residues. The CDR3 nucleotides are TGCGCCAGCAGCCAGAGCCAGATGCAACCCGGTATTAGCAATCAGCCCCAGCATTTT. Translating it yields CASSQSQMQPGISNQPQHF.

V usage is TRBV18 and J usage is TRBJ1-4; perhaps TRBD1 as D (5 bases). The J call may be faulty, since TRBJ2-2 better matches the DNA end. CDR3 length: 15 residues. The germline CDR1 and CDR2 sequences are KGHSH and LQKENI. DNA of the CDR3: TGTGCCAGCTCACCACAACAGGCAAACACCGGGGAGCTGTTTTTT. Its translation: CASSPQQANTGELFF.

A few counts support this clonotype. This chain uses TRBV7-9 with TRBJ1-4; D gene ambiguous. The germline CDR1 and CDR2 sequences are SEHNR and FQNEAQ (reference sequence). This CDR3 comprises 14 residues. The V end lost 5 bases, the J end lost 7 bases, and 14 bases lay between the germline ends. The CDR3 sequence is CASSQTRAGEKLFF. CDR3 DNA sequence: TGTGCCAGCAGCCAGACAAGGGCGGGTGAAAAACTGTTTTTT.

The rearrangement uses TRBV7-2 and TRBJ1-1, with 9 bases fitting TRBD1. J was trimmed by 3 bases and V by 6 bases; bases with no gene match: 5. CDR3 length equals 14 residues. CDR1 SGHTA and CDR2 FQGNSA come from the germline V gene. CDR3 DNA sequence: TGTGCCAGCAGTCAACAGGGGGCTGACACTGAAGCTTTCTTT. This translates into CASSQQGADTEAFF.

The V gene is TRBV7-6, the J gene TRBJ2-1, with D hard to call. The DNA matches TRBJ2-7 better at its end, which makes the J call doubtful. Germline CDR1 and CDR2: SGHVS and FNYEAQ. This CDR3 is 13 amino acids long. The CDR3 nucleotides are TGTGCCAGCAGCTTAGAGCCCCGAGGCGAGCAGTACTTC. Translation: CASSLEPRGEQYF.

This clonotype has more than one count but fewer than ten. Written as DNA, the CDR3 is TGTGCCAGCAGCCTAAATACAGATTACTACAATGAGCAGTTCTTC. Residues: CASSLNTDYYNEQFF. The chain recombines TRBV7-2 with TRBJ2-1; D gene ambiguous. The V gene's germline CDR1 is SGHTA and CDR2 FQGNSA. V lost 5 bases to trimming and J lost 3 bases, with 14 bases between them. CDR3 length: 15 amino acids.

This clonotype has a count of ten or more. V and J are TRBV5-8 and TRBJ1-1; maybe TRBD1 (6 bases). CDR1 and CDR2 from the germline V gene are SGHTS and YDEGEE. V lost 7 bases to trimming and J lost 4 bases, with 17 bases between them. CDR3 length equals 14 residues. The CDR3 DNA reads TGTGCCAGCGCGGCCACAGGGTTTACCACTGAAGCTTTCTTT. Residues: CASAATGFTTEAFF.

This clonotype was picked up many times. The V and J genes are TRBV7-9 and TRBJ2-1; TRBD1 matches 9 bases. V shed 4 bases, J shed 6 bases, and the junction held 13 bases outside the gene matches. Germline V gene lookup returns CDR1 SEHNR and CDR2 FQNEAQ (reference sequence). This CDR3 comprises 17 residues. Here the CDR3 DNA reads TGTGCCAGCAGCTCCAGGACCGGGACAGGGACTCGCAATGAGCAGTTCTTC. It is translated as CASSSRTGTGTRNEQFF.

This clonotype was seen only once. The rearrangement links TRBV27 to TRBJ2-1; D could derive from TRBD1 or TRBD2 (6 bases each). Germline-derived CDR1 and CDR2 are MNHEY and SMNVEV (reference sequence). The germline V and J ends were trimmed by 3 bases and 9 bases, with 18 bases remaining between them. This CDR3 has 15 residues. As DNA, the CDR3 is TGTGCCAGCAGTTTGCTGGGGGCGGGAATAGGTGAGCAGTTCTTC. Its protein product is CASSLLGAGIGEQFF.

In DNA, the CDR3 is TGTGCCAGCAGTGAAGGGGCCGGGGAGCTGTTTTTT. It specifies CASSEGAGELFF. This chain connects TRBV6-1 to TRBJ2-2; D remains ambiguous. The CDR3 has 12 amino acids. CDR1 is MNHNS and CDR2 is SASEGT in the germline V gene. V was cut by 1 base and J by 6 bases, with 3 bases left in between.

Concerning this clonotype itself: A much larger clone lies one base from this, so it may be a read error. The genes are TRBV12-3 or TRBV12-4 and TRBJ2-1, with D perhaps TRBD1 (8 bases). Trimming took off 4 bases at V and 10 bases at J, with 17 bases between the two ends. CDR3 size: 14 residues. Here the CDR3 DNA reads TGTGCCAGCAGTTCCTCGACAGGGGACTACGAGCAGTTCTTC. This gives the protein CASSSSTGDYEQFF.

The chain employs TRBV7-2 and TRBJ2-5, with 12 bases fitting TRBD2. With the DNA end fitting TRBJ2-1 better, the J assignment may be wrong. The CDR3 is 13 amino acids. Germline-derived CDR1 and CDR2 are SGHTA and FQGNSA. For the CDR3, the DNA is TGTGCCAGCAGCTTACAGACTAGCGGGGGGCAGTTCTTC. Translation gives CASSLQTSGGQFF.

This clonotype is deemed medium-sized. This chain links TRBV28 with TRBJ1-1; D not certain. The V gene's germline CDR1 is MDHEN and CDR2 SYDVKM. The CDR3 length is 15 residues. Trimming removed 5 bases at V and 10 bases at J, with 23 bases between. The CDR3 is CASSLDFGRVNGAFF. The CDR3 nucleotides read TGTGCCAGCAGTCTTGATTTTGGGAGGGTAAACGGAGCTTTCTTT.

A word on this clonotype: Lacking the conserved final phenylalanine or tryptophan, this CDR3 likely reflects a read error. The DNA is left out, because the CDR3 cannot be placed on it with certainty; the CDR3 is given as TCRdb lists it. This chain connects TRBV7-2 to TRBJ2-3; the D call TRBD2 from the table was never checked on the DNA. The CDR3 is 20 amino acids in total, end residues counted. CDR1 is SGHTA and CDR2 is FQGNSA in the germline V gene. CDR3 loop: CAGSLALSSGSIGYEQYFEP.

The CDR3 DNA reads TGTGCCATCAGTGAGACCGGCCGGAACACTGAAGCTTTCTTT. This sequence encodes CAISETGRNTEAFF. The chain couples TRBV10-3 to TRBJ1-1, with D unclear. CDR3 length: 14 amino acids. In germline, CDR1 is ENHRY, CDR2 SYGVKD. V was cut by 2 bases and J by 1 base, with 8 bases left in between.

The gene calls are TRBV7-6 and TRBJ2-5; the D gene could be TRBD1 or TRBD2 (5 bases each). There are 14 residues in the CDR3. The V end lost 3 bases, the J end lost 4 bases, and 12 bases lay between the germline ends. Germline V lookup: CDR1 SGHVS, CDR2 FNYEAQ. CDR3 loop: CASSLSGTLETQYF. For the CDR3, the DNA is TGTGCCAGCAGCTTGTCCGGGACGTTAGAGACCCAGTACTTC. Supplemented by reference TRBV7-6 and TRBJ2-5, the full variable domain reads GAGVSQSPRYKVTKRGQDVALRCDPISGHVSLYWYRQALGQGPEFLTYFNYEAQQDKSGLPNDRFSAERPEGSISTLTIQRTEQRDSAMYRCASSLSGTLETQYFGPGTRLLVL.

This clonotype was observed many times. This CDR3 is missing its conserved last phenylalanine or tryptophan, likely due to a read error. The limits of the CDR3 on the DNA are not certain, so only TCRdb's listed CDR3 is given. The V gene is TRBV7-9, the J gene TRBJ2-7; the DNA was not compared with TRBD1, the D call given in the table. Germline CDR1 is SEHNR and CDR2 is FQNEAQ (reference sequence). Ends included, the CDR3 has 15 residues. Here the CDR3 reads CASGDSSGYGYTFGS.

The table lists this clonotype with a few counts. V usage is TRBV7-9 and J usage is TRBJ1-2, with TRBD1 as a possible D gene (6 bases). This CDR3 is built from 14 residues. V lost 1 base, J lost 8 bases, and 14 bases lay in between. Germline loops: CDR1 SEHNR, CDR2 FQNEAQ (reference sequence). In DNA form, the CDR3 reads TGTGCCAGCAGCTTAGAGGGGGTGGGGGTCGGCTACACCTTC. Protein product: CASSLEGVGVGYTF.

This chain links TRBV2 with TRBJ1-6; a possible D gene is TRBD1 (6 bases). The CDR3 has 14 amino acids. Trimming shortened V by 7 bases and J by 8 bases, and 15 bases separated the two germline ends. Germline V gene data show CDR1 as SNHLY and CDR2 as FYNNEI. In DNA form, the CDR3 reads TGTGCCAGCATCAGGGGTATTTTGCATTCACCCCTCCACTTT. Its translation: CASIRGILHSPLHF.

The chain links TRBV6-1 to TRBJ2-6, with D maybe TRBD1 (6 bases). CDR1 MNHNS and CDR2 SASEGT come from the germline V gene. The V end was cut by 7 bases, the J end by 0 bases, with 10 bases between. This CDR3 is built from 15 residues. CDR3 region: CASTGTLSGANVLTF. DNA of the CDR3: TGTGCCAGCACCGGGACACTCTCTGGGGCCAACGTCCTGACTTTC.

J is TRBJ2-1 and V is TRBV24-1, with D possibly being TRBD1 or TRBD2 (5 bases each). The closer fit of TRBJ2-5 to the DNA end suggests the J call may be wrong. The CDR3 has 15 residues. Looked up from germline, CDR1 is KGHDR and CDR2 is SFDVKD. DNA of the CDR3: TGTGCCACCAGTGATCTAGGGACGGGGAGAGAGACCCAGTACTTC. Protein product: CATSDLGTGRETQYF.

The chain recombines TRBV5-4 with TRBJ1-1; TRBD1 might be the D (6 bases). Trimming took off 4 bases at V and 5 bases at J, with 18 bases between the two ends. Germline-derived CDR1 and CDR2 are SGHNT and YYREEE (reference sequence). The CDR3 contains 15 residues. The CDR3 sequence: CASSPSGQVATEAFF. CDR3 coding DNA: TGTGCCAGCAGCCCCTCGGGACAAGTCGCTACTGAAGCTTTCTTT.